The clone carrying this T cell receptor (beta chain) has a count of ten or more. No antigen is known for it. The junction shows a germline mismatch at one end, possibly a read error. TCRdb used MiXCR to reprocess the 5' RACE reads, holding one entry per CDR3 protein. This repertoire shows 500,000 or so distinct CDR3 sequences, about 5.7% found once; its top ten account for around 3.5%. These data belong to a study of CD8 T cells in ankylosing spondylitis. Study observations and caveats: In reactive arthritis synovial fluid and blood, some motif variants had been reported before. There was a TCR beta motif, made of several highly homologous variants, that appeared characteristic of ankylosing spondylitis blood.

This CDR3 comprises 11 residues. CDR1 and CDR2 (germline): SEHNR, FQNEAQ (reference sequence). Source material: blood, either unsorted or a sorted T cell fraction (not recorded which). V is TRBV7-9 and J is TRBJ1-2; a possible D gene is TRBD1 (6 bases). The receptor's source is a male donor with ankylosing spondylitis. This chain's CDR3 is CASSFGRQERF. The DNA of the CDR3 is TGTGCCAGCAGCTTCGGCCGACAGGAGAGATTC.